This T cell receptor beta chain emerged from a study of cytomegalovirus exposure and HLA in healthy donors. Remarks on this clone: Antigen: not known.

PCR employed 60 Vbeta and 13 Jbeta primers. Some clones are missing from TCRdb's copy, which holds only in-frame ones; the method was immunoSEQ multiplex PCR. The sample table sets out about 130,000 clones. The germline V and J ends were trimmed by 5 bases and 0 bases, with 11 bases remaining between them. Germline assignment: CDR1 MNHEY and CDR2 SVGAGI. This CDR3 has 15 residues. Regarding the study as a whole: Further analysis was carried out later, and it showed several of the most significant clusters appearing linked to common viral pathogens. An analysis that was carried out later associated 16,951 TCR beta sequences with HLA alleles at 0.05 false discovery rate. Sequences of the TCR beta chain were said to predict the HLA-A and HLA-B alleles of most subjects accurately.

The rearrangement links TRBV6-5 to TRBJ1-5, with a tentative D call TRBD1 (5 bases). This TCR came from a woman aged 55-70 years in good health and CMV-seronegative. The sample comprised PBMCs. CDR3 sequence reads: CASSPGYNSNQPQHF. The CDR3 region has the DNA TGTGCCAGCAGTCCAGGGTATAATAGCAATCAGCCCCAGCATTTT.